This T cell receptor beta chain stems from a study of blood T cell repertoires in COVID-19 (dated by TCRdb to about 2020). As for the study more broadly: Samples from collaborators originated in the United States, Italy and Spain and spanned both the acute and convalescent phases of COVID-19. Sample metadata almost always included a de-identified subject ID, COVID-19 status, age in years and sex. The samples were drawn from two sources: the first 160 participants of the ongoing ImmuneRACE study, and 950 to 1,500 subjects contributed by 6 global collaborators. The prospective study material was composed of cDNA or gDNA derived from T cells, B-cell-depleted T cells, or PBMCs. HLA class I and class II types, where available, came from metadata supplied by the sample provider rather than from assay-based typing. The dataset comprised deeply sampled blood TCRbeta repertoires from subjects exposed to, actively infected with, or recovered from COVID-19. A freely available public database, intended as a resource for researchers studying the immune response to SARS-CoV-2, is where the repertoires were released.

What the work shows at the level of the full study, not this receptor alone: The amount of clinical and demographic metadata varied by source and participant and was provided uncurated.

Between the V and J ends, shortened by 0 bases and 0 bases respectively, the junction contains 13 bases. From the cysteine up to the phenylalanine, the CDR3 has a length of 17 residues. The DNA shown is the 51-base CDR3, in frame from base 1. Sequences SGHRS (CDR1) and YFSETQ (CDR2) are obtained from the germline V gene. Notes on this clone: The specificity of this receptor is unknown. Nothing much larger sits one base from this clone, and base qualities are not available.

TCRbeta CDR3 regions were amplified from genomic DNA using the immunoSEQ Assay, a bias-controlled multiplex PCR. For the original study's pipeline: The number of nucleated cells in each sample was estimated from the amplification of reference gene primers within the assay. Sequence reads were collapsed and filtered to measure the absolute abundance of every unique TCRbeta CDR3 rearrangement. For each sample, productive Simpson clonality was calculated by taking the square root of Simpson's diversity index across productive rearrangements. TCRdb obtained this table from immuneACCESS and retained in-frame rearrangements with V and J assigned. These tables miss some clones; where compared with another copy, unresolved V genes account for less than half of the shortfall, and the remainder is unexplained. V and J calls and clone size follow that table, whereas D and trimming were derived from the DNA. Within this sample are some 340,000 clones, with around 83% of them counted one time only. The ten largest clones capture 5% to 6% of the sample.

In the prospective study, participants were about 18 to 90 years old, resided in 25 or so geographic areas of the United States, and were enrolled through a virtual design. In the prospective study, cohorts were assigned on the basis of participant-reported clinical history obtained from a screening survey and a study questionnaire. For ImmuneRACE Cohort 3, a participant was defined as recovered based on two consecutive negative NP/OP PCR tests, clearance by a healthcare professional, or resolution of symptoms. Mobile phlebotomists in the prospective study collected whole blood, serum and a nasopharyngeal or oropharyngeal swab from every participant. Participants in the prospective study had the option to provide additional blood draws and questionnaires over a roughly 2-month period. Blood samples from the prospective study were shipped frozen or at room temperature prior to DNA extraction.

The specimen was PBMCs or T cells enriched from blood (not recorded which). The chain was built from TRBV5-1 and TRBJ1-5, and the D gene may be TRBD1, 5 bases matching. The source of this sequence is a woman aged 45-59 years who had recovered from COVID-19. The DNA sequence is as follows: TGCGCCAGCAGCTTGGGACCCGACGGGGGTAGCAATCAGCCCCAGCATTTT. Its translation is CASSLGPDGGSNQPQHF.